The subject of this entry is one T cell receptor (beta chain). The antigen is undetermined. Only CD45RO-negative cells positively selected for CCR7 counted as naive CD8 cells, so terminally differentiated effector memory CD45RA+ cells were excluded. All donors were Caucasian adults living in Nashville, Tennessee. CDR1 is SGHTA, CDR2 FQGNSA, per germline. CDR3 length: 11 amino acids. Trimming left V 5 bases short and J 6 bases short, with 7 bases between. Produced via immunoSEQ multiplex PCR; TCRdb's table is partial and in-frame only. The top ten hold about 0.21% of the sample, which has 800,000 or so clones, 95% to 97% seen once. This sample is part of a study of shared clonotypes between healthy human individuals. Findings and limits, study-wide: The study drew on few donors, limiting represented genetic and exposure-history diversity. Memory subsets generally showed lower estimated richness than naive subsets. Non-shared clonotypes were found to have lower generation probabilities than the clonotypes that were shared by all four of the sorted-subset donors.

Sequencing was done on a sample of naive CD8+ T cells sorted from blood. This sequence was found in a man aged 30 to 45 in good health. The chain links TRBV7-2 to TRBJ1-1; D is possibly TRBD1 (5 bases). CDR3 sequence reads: CASSPGPEAFF. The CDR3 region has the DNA TGTGCCAGCAGCCCGGGACCTGAAGCTTTCTTT.